Following are 11 T cell receptor beta chains from one sample sequenced in a study of cytomegalovirus exposure and HLA in healthy donors. PCR primers comprised 60 Vbeta and 13 Jbeta primers. TCRdb's table, derived via immunoSEQ multiplex PCR, lists solely in-frame clones and lacks some. Seen here are some 130,000 clones, just under 80% observed once, and the top ten hold 1.8%. The sample was PBMCs. These receptors all come from a woman in her thirties or forties in good health and CMV-seronegative.

Worth noting for this clone: Other DNA sequences in this specimen translate into the identical CDR3. The chain has TRBV27 and TRBJ2-7, with 10 positions matching TRBD1. V dropped 3 bases and J dropped 4; count of bases not matched to a gene: 3. Germline CDR1 MNHEY, CDR2 SMNVEV (reference sequence). The CDR3 is 14 residues long. The CDR3 coding sequence is TGTGCCAGCAGTTTTGGGGACAGGGGTTACGAGCAGTACTTC. It translates to CASSFGDRGYEQYF.

The chain uses TRBV28 and TRBJ2-7; D ambiguous. Germline loops: CDR1 MDHEN, CDR2 SYDVKM. The V gene lost 3 bases and the J gene lost 6 bases, with 6 bases spanning the gap. The CDR3 spans 11 residues. CDR3 nucleotide sequence: TGTGCCAGCAGTTTTACCGGCGAGCAGTACTTC. Its translation: CASSFTGEQYF.

This clone has more than one count but fewer than ten. The CDR3 DNA reads as TGTGCCAGCAGTGAAGCGCGGGTTGGAGACTACGAGCAGTACTTC. It is translated as CASSEARVGDYEQYF. The V call is TRBV2, the J call TRBJ2-7, with D possibly TRBD2 on 5 matching bases. The V and J ends lost 0 bases and 3 bases respectively, with 12 bases between them. Per germline, CDR1 SNHLY and CDR2 FYNNEI. The length of the CDR3 is 15 residues.

This clone was recorded once. V usage is TRBV20-1 and J usage is TRBJ2-3, with D perhaps matching TRBD1 (6 bases). Germline CDR1 and CDR2: DFQATT and SNEGSKA (reference sequence). Trimming pared 2 bases from V and 14 bases from J, leaving 14 bases between. The CDR3 runs 11 residues. CDR3 residues: CSARLQGCTYF. The CDR3 DNA is TGCAGTGCTAGACTTCAGGGGTGTACGTATTTT.

V is TRBV25-1 and J is TRBJ2-1, with D hard to call. CDR3 length: 12 residues. V lost 7 bases and J 5 bases, leaving 9 bases between the germline ends. The V gene's germline CDR1 is MGHDK and CDR2 SYGVNS. The DNA of the CDR3 is TGTGCCAGCAACCTGGGCAACAATGAGCAGTTCTTC. Translation: CASNLGNNEQFF.

The rearrangement joins TRBV7-9 to TRBJ2-7, with TRBD2 matching over 11 bases. V shed 7 bases, J shed 4 bases, and the junction held 6 bases outside the gene matches. CDR3 length equals 14 residues. Germline assignment: CDR1 SEHNR and CDR2 FQNEAQ (reference sequence). CDR3 in amino acids: CASKTSGRGYEQYF. DNA for the CDR3: TGTGCCAGCAAAACTAGCGGGAGAGGTTACGAGCAGTACTTC.

This clone has just a few counts. The chain uses TRBV5-4 and TRBJ2-5; D uncertain. The CDR3 length is 16 residues. Per germline, CDR1 SGHNT and CDR2 YYREEE (reference sequence). V gave up 2 bases and J gave up 1 base, with 15 bases separating them. The CDR3 here is CASSLPIARRQETQYF. Here the CDR3 DNA reads TGTGCCAGCAGCTTACCCATAGCAAGACGCCAAGAGACCCAGTACTTC.

The chain recombines TRBV18 with TRBJ2-3, with TRBD2 as a possible D gene (6 bases). V dropped 0 bases and J dropped 7 bases, with 26 bases sitting between them. Per germline, CDR1 KGHSH and CDR2 LQKENI. This CDR3 is built from 19 residues. In DNA form, the CDR3 reads TGTGCCAGCTCACCACCGAAAACCAGGGCAAGGGACTCACAGAATACGCAGTATTTT. It codes for CASSPPKTRARDSQNTQYF.

J is TRBJ1-3 and V is TRBV28, with D perhaps TRBD1 (6 bases). The CDR3 is 14 residues long. Trimming took 8 bases from V and 2 from J, leaving 13 bases between them. Germline V lookup: CDR1 MDHEN, CDR2 SYDVKM. The CDR3 is CASFPTGPGNTIYF. The CDR3 nucleotides are TGTGCCAGCTTCCCGACAGGCCCTGGAAACACCATATATTTT.

This chain links TRBV5-1 with TRBJ1-2; D possibly corresponds to TRBD1 (5 bases). The V end lost 0 bases, the J end lost 8 bases, and 8 bases lay between the germline ends. CDR3 length: 12 amino acids. CDR1 is SGHRS and CDR2 is YFSETQ in the germline V gene. CDR3 sequence: CASSLAGQGYTF. DNA of the CDR3: TGCGCCAGCAGCTTGGCAGGGCAGGGCTACACCTTC.

This sequence joins TRBV5-1 and TRBJ1-1; TRBD1 matches 11 bases. CDR3 length equals 14 residues. Germline values: CDR1 SGHRS, CDR2 YFSETQ. With V trimmed by 4 bases and J by 7 bases, 6 bases remained unmatched. The CDR3 DNA sequence: TGCGCCAGCAGCCCTGGACAGGGGGCGCTTGAAGCTTTCTTT. Its protein is CASSPGQGALEAFF.